Each of the 29 T cell receptor beta chains below was sequenced from the same sample in a study of blood T cell repertoires in COVID-19. Sequencing used immunoSEQ multiplex PCR; TCRdb keeps in-frame clones, though not all of them. The data show tens of thousands of clones, 75% to 85% seen once. The sample taken for sequencing was peripheral blood. Receptor source: a woman of 80 years or more with acute or convalescent COVID-19.

Regarding this clone: At one boundary the junction diverges from the germline segment, which might be a read error. V is TRBV6-5 and J is TRBJ2-3; D gene unclear. CDR1 is MNHEY and CDR2 is SVGAGI in the germline V gene. This CDR3 has 13 residues. The CDR3 here is CASTYRHADTQYF. CDR3 sequence (DNA): TGTGCCAGCACTTACCGACACGCAGATACGCAGTATTTT.

The rearrangement uses TRBV30 and TRBJ1-4; TRBD1 agrees at 8 bases. CDR1 GTSNPN and CDR2 SVGIG come from the germline V gene (reference sequence). With V trimmed by 6 bases and J by 10 bases, 10 bases remained unmatched. CDR3 length: 13 residues. CDR3 bases: TGTGCCTGCTATGGACAGGGCGGTCGAAAACTGTTTTTT. Translated, it gives CACYGQGGRKLFF.

This clone showed up just a few times. The genes are TRBV5-1 and TRBJ1-5; TRBD1 is a possible D gene (6 bases). Germline values: CDR1 SGHRS, CDR2 YFSETQ. V lost 0 bases and J 4 bases, leaving 14 bases between the germline ends. This CDR3 is 16 amino acids long. Here the CDR3 reads CASSLGPGQVNQPQHF. CDR3 DNA sequence: TGCGCCAGCAGCTTGGGTCCGGGACAAGTTAATCAGCCCCAGCATTTT.

The chain has TRBV11-2 and TRBJ2-4; the match to TRBD1 covers 8 bases. The CDR3 covers 14 residues. V lost 4 bases, J lost 8 bases, and 7 bases stayed unmatched. CDR1 and CDR2 (germline): SGHAT, FQNNGV. The CDR3 DNA reads TGTGCCAGCAGCTCACGGACAGGGAAAGACATTCAGTACTTC. It is translated as CASSSRTGKDIQYF. Complete variable domain (other parts from reference TRBV11-2 and TRBJ2-4): EAGVAQSPRYKIIEKRQSVAFWCNPISGHATLYWYQQILGQGPKLLIQFQNNGVVDDSQLPKDRFSAERLKGVDSTLKIQPAKLEDSAVYLCASSSRTGKDIQYFGAGTRLSVL.

This clone was observed a few times. CDR3 sequence reads: CASSIIGTGATLHF. The CDR3 DNA follows: TGTGCCAGTAGTATCATCGGGACAGGGGCGACCCTCCACTTT. J is TRBJ1-6 and V is TRBV19, with 10 bases aligning to TRBD1. CDR3 size: 14 residues. The J segment lost 14 bases and the V segment lost 3 bases, leaving 7 bases of the junction unmatched. CDR1 LNHDA and CDR2 SQIVND come from the germline V gene (reference sequence).

This chain joins TRBV5-1 and TRBJ2-3; D possibly corresponds to TRBD2 (6 bases). Germline V gives CDR1 SGHRS, CDR2 YFSETQ. The V gene lost 9 bases and the J gene lost 0 bases, with 14 bases spanning the gap. This CDR3 spans 14 amino acids. The CDR3 DNA reads as TGCGCCACCAGACGTGGGGGGAGCACAGATACGCAGTATTTT. Protein sequence: CATRRGGSTDTQYF.

The chain employs TRBV7-2 and TRBJ2-1, with no clear D. Looked up from germline, CDR1 is SGHTA and CDR2 is FQGNSA. This CDR3 is built from 13 residues. Trimming removed 4 bases from V and 0 bases from J, with 4 bases in between. As DNA, the CDR3 is TGTGCCAGCAGCTACTACTCCTACAATGAGCAGTTCTTC. It yields the protein CASSYYSYNEQFF.

V is TRBV20-1 and J is TRBJ2-7, with 8 bases aligning to TRBD1. The CDR3 contains 14 residues. The V and J ends lost 3 bases and 4 bases, in that order; junction bases with no gene match: 8. The germline gives CDR1 DFQATT, CDR2 SNEGSKA (reference sequence). CDR3 sequence: CSASRQGLAYEQYF. CDR3 sequence (DNA): TGCAGTGCTAGTCGACAGGGGTTGGCTTACGAGCAGTACTTC.

The rearrangement links TRBV7-2 to TRBJ2-7; 10 positions match TRBD2. Looked up from germline, CDR1 is SGHTA and CDR2 is FQGNSA. V gave up 3 bases and J gave up 2 bases; unmatched junction bases: 4. This CDR3 spans 15 amino acids. The CDR3 nucleotides read TGTGCCAGCAGCTTTAGCGGGAGGTTTACCTACGAGCAGTACTTC. This sequence encodes CASSFSGRFTYEQYF. The entire variable domain, with the rest obtained from reference TRBV7-2 and TRBJ2-7, is as follows: GAGVSQSPSNKVTEKGKDVELRCDPISGHTALYWYRQSLGQGLEFLIYFQGNSAPDKSGLPSDRFSAERTGGSVSTLTIQRTQQEDSAVYLCASSFSGRFTYEQYFGPGTRLTVT.

The chain carries TRBV7-8 and TRBJ1-6, with D perhaps matching TRBD1 (5 bases). Germline assignment: CDR1 SGHVS and CDR2 FQNEAQ. Trimming shortened V by 5 bases and J by 9 bases, and 20 bases separated the two germline ends. The CDR3 has 16 residues. The CDR3 DNA sequence: TGTGCCAGCAGCACAGGAGGGTTGGGGCGTGGTTCACCCCTCCACTTT. Its protein is CASSTGGLGRGSPLHF. The full variable domain, rest sourced from reference TRBV7-8 and TRBJ1-6, is GAGVSQSPRYKVAKRGQDVALRCDPISGHVSLFWYQQALGQGPEFLTYFQNEAQLDKSGLPSDRFFAERPEGSVSTLKIQRTQQEDSAVYLCASSTGGLGRGSPLHFGNGTRLTVT.

This sequence joins TRBV29-1 and TRBJ2-2; 9 bases align to TRBD1. Germline values: CDR1 SQVTM, CDR2 ANQGSEA. The length of the CDR3 is 14 residues. J was trimmed by 6 bases and V by 7 bases; bases with no gene match: 9. In nucleotides, the CDR3 is TGCAGCGGAAGACAGGGGGTGGAATCCGGGGAGCTGTTTTTT. Amino acids: CSGRQGVESGELFF.

The chain recombines TRBV6-5 with TRBJ1-1; maybe TRBD1 (6 bases). Germline V CDR1 and CDR2: MNHEY, SVGAGI. The CDR3 has 14 residues. Trimming shortened V by 6 bases and J by 3 bases, and 14 bases separated the two germline ends. The CDR3 is CASRGGGPYTEAFF. DNA of the CDR3: TGTGCCAGCAGGGGAGGGGGGCCCTACACTGAAGCTTTCTTT.

This chain links TRBV18 with TRBJ2-1; 10 nucleotides line up with TRBD1. Germline CDR1 reads KGHSH; CDR2 reads LQKENI. After removal of 3 bases from V and 10 bases from J, the junction contained 0 bases not matched to a gene. CDR3 length: 12 amino acids. The CDR3 sequence: CASSPDRGEQFF. Here the CDR3 DNA reads TGTGCCAGCTCACCGGACAGGGGGGAGCAGTTCTTC.

The rearrangement joins TRBV3-1 (or the pseudogene TRBV3-2) to TRBJ2-5, with D perhaps matching TRBD2 (6 bases). This CDR3 spans 15 amino acids. The V and J ends lost 3 bases and 4 bases respectively, with 15 bases between them. CDR1 LGHDT and CDR2 YNNKEL come from the germline V gene (reference sequence). The CDR3 DNA sequence: TGTGCCAGCAGCCAGGGGGGTATCGGGTTAGAGACCCAGTACTTC. Translated, it gives CASSQGGIGLETQYF.

V is TRBV29-1 and J is TRBJ1-2, with TRBD1 matching 8 bases. V shed 0 bases and J 4 bases; nucleotides not matched to a gene: 1. Germline loops: CDR1 SQVTM, CDR2 ANQGSEA. The CDR3 extends over 13 amino acids. DNA for the CDR3: TGCAGCGTTGAAGAGCAGGGGGCCTATGGCTACACCTTC. Protein product: CSVEEQGAYGYTF.

The chain recombines TRBV19 with TRBJ2-3; no firm D call. V lost 7 bases, J lost 3 bases, and 17 bases lay in between. CDR3 length equals 15 residues. CDR1 and CDR2 from the germline V gene are LNHDA and SQIVND (reference sequence). The DNA of the CDR3 is TGTGCCAGTACCTATAGTGTGAGAATGACAGATACGCAGTATTTT. Amino acid sequence: CASTYSVRMTDTQYF. The full variable domain, completed using reference TRBV19 and TRBJ2-3, is DGGITQSPKYLFRKEGQNVTLSCEQNLNHDAMYWYRQDPGQGLRLIYYSQIVNDFQKGDIAEGYSVSREKKESFPLTVTSAQKNPTAFYLCASTYSVRMTDTQYFGPGTRLTVL.

The gene calls are TRBV5-1 and TRBJ1-1; D gene ambiguous. The V end lost 2 bases, the J end lost 2 bases, and 4 bases lay between the germline ends. This CDR3 is 12 amino acids long. CDR1 and CDR2 from the germline V gene are SGHRS and YFSETQ. Here the CDR3 reads CASSFLNTEAFF. CDR3 DNA: TGCGCCAGCAGCTTTCTAAACACTGAAGCTTTCTTT.

The rearrangement links TRBV18 to TRBJ2-5, with TRBD1 matching 7 bases. CDR1 KGHSH and CDR2 LQKENI come from the germline V gene. The CDR3 contains 15 residues. With 2 bases clipped from V and 6 bases from J, the junction kept 9 bases outside the gene matches. CDR3 sequence reads: CASSPDGQVLKTQYF. The DNA for the CDR3 is TGTGCCAGCTCACCAGATGGACAGGTTCTAAAGACCCAGTACTTC.

Here the CDR3 DNA reads TGTGCCAGCAGTTTTTTGCAGGGGTCCGAGCAGTACTTC. Translation gives CASSFLQGSEQYF. The chain joins TRBV12-3 or TRBV12-4 to TRBJ2-7; tentative D call: TRBD1 (6 bases). Trimming removed 3 bases from V and 6 bases from J, with 12 bases in between. The CDR3 extends over 13 amino acids.

The rearrangement uses TRBV10-2 and TRBJ2-3; the match to TRBD2 covers 7 bases. The CDR3 covers 13 residues. Germline-derived CDR1 and CDR2 are WSHSY and SAAADI. The V gene end was trimmed by 5 bases and the J gene end by 1 base; junction bases not matched to a gene: 0. The CDR3 region has the DNA TGCGCCAGCAGTAGCGGGGGCACAGATACGCAGTATTTT. This translates into CASSSGGTDTQYF.

The chain recombines TRBV9 with TRBJ1-2; D is possibly TRBD1 (5 bases). Germline CDR1 reads SGDLS; CDR2 reads YYNGEE. Trimming pared 6 bases from V and 4 bases from J, leaving 13 bases between. The CDR3 contains 13 residues. The CDR3 DNA is TGTGCCAGCACCTCAAGACAGCGCTATGGCTACACCTTC. The encoded protein is CASTSRQRYGYTF. Supplemented by reference TRBV9 and TRBJ1-2, the full variable domain reads DSGVTQTPKHLITATGQRVTLRCSPRSGDLSVYWYQQSLDQGLQFLIQYYNGEERAKGNILERFSAQQFPDLHSELNLSSLELGDSALYFCASTSRQRYGYTFGSGTRLTVV.

The CDR3 DNA is TGTGCCAGCAGCTTGATAGACAGGGCCTATGGCTACACCTTC. Translation: CASSLIDRAYGYTF. The chain combines TRBV5-4 with TRBJ1-2, with TRBD1 matching over 7 bases. CDR1 and CDR2 from the germline V gene are SGHNT and YYREEE (reference sequence). After removal of 1 base from V and 4 bases from J, the junction contained 4 bases not matched to a gene. This CDR3 has 14 residues.

The chain has TRBV2 and TRBJ2-7, with 8 bases aligning to TRBD2. The CDR3 spans 18 residues. In germline, CDR1 is SNHLY, CDR2 FYNNEI. V lost 6 bases, J lost 0 bases, and 16 bases stayed unmatched. Written as DNA, the CDR3 is TGTGCCAGCAGCACGAAGATGCTTAGCGGGGTGATCTCCTACGAGCAGTACTTC. It codes for CASSTKMLSGVISYEQYF. The full variable domain, its missing parts supplied by reference TRBV2 and TRBJ2-7, is EPEVTQTPSHQVTQMGQEVILRCVPISNHLYFYWYRQILGQKVEFLVSFYNNEISEKSEIFDDQFSVERPDGSNFTLKIRSTKLEDSAMYFCASSTKMLSGVISYEQYFGPGTRLTVT.

This chain links TRBV19 with TRBJ2-2; D call uncertain. This CDR3 spans 13 amino acids. The germline gives CDR1 LNHDA, CDR2 SQIVND (reference sequence). Trimming removed 6 bases at V and 6 bases at J, with 11 bases between. CDR3 nucleotides: TGTGCCAGTAGCAGTACAGTGGCCGGGGAGCTGTTTTTT. Protein product: CASSSTVAGELFF.

The chain employs TRBV21-1 and TRBJ2-1; the table assigns TRBD2, which was not confirmed against the DNA. TRBV21-1 is an annotated pseudogene. The CDR3 is 14 residues long. The CDR3 sequence: CASSKKSSYNEQFF. DNA of the CDR3: TGTGCCAGCAGCAAAAAGAGCTCCTACAATGAGCAGTTCTTC.

This clone appeared a single time. The chain employs TRBV4-1 and TRBJ2-1, with D possibly being TRBD2 (6 bases). V shed 2 bases and J shed 7 bases, with 15 bases lying between them. This CDR3 spans 15 amino acids. In germline, CDR1 is MGHRA, CDR2 YSYEKL. CDR3 bases: TGCGCCAGCAGCCAATTGAGACTAGTGGATAATGAGCAGTTCTTC. Protein product: CASSQLRLVDNEQFF.

The rearrangement uses TRBV29-1 and TRBJ2-7; 9 bases are a match to TRBD1. The CDR3 length is 14 residues. Trimming removed 6 bases from V and 3 bases from J; junction bases left unmatched: 9. Germline assignment: CDR1 SQVTM and CDR2 ANQGSEA. The DNA for the CDR3 is TGCAGCGTGGAACCGGGACAGGGAGGCTACGAGCAGTACTTC. Translating it yields CSVEPGQGGYEQYF.

V usage is TRBV4-1 and J usage is TRBJ2-3; D unresolved. V dropped 2 bases and J dropped 5 bases, with 5 bases sitting between them. From germline, CDR1 is MGHRA and CDR2 YSYEKL. The CDR3 sequence is 12 residues long. Here the CDR3 DNA reads TGCGCCAGCAGCCAATCCAGAGATACGCAGTATTTT. It yields the protein CASSQSRDTQYF.

The CDR3 coding sequence is TGTGCCATCAGTGACGGGACAGACCAAGAGACCCAGTACTTC. This gives the protein CAISDGTDQETQYF. The chain has TRBV10-3 and TRBJ2-5; 7 nucleotides agree with TRBD1. V lost 3 bases and J lost 0; bases outside the gene matches: 1. The CDR3 consists of 14 residues. Germline V gene sequence: CDR1 ENHRY, CDR2 SYGVKD.